The sequence of this TCR beta chain was determined in a study of cytomegalovirus exposure and HLA in healthy donors. Study observations and caveats: Most of the TCR beta V segments (in an earlier analysis) were productive either about 90% or about 30% of the time.

Per germline, CDR1 SGHDT and CDR2 YYEEEE. V was clipped by 4 bases and J by 4 bases; unmatched bases: 12. CDR3 length equals 18 residues. The PCR contained 60 Vbeta and 13 Jbeta primers. The method was immunoSEQ multiplex PCR; TCRdb's version includes in-frame clones alone and lacks a portion of them. Of around 150,000 clones in the sample, 70% to 90% were seen once. Comments on this clone: Antigen: not known.

This chain links TRBV5-6 with TRBJ2-6, with 9 positions matching TRBD1. This clonotype was sampled from a man younger than 35 in good health and CMV-seropositive. Sequencing used PBMCs. CDR3 DNA sequence: TGTGCCAGCAGCGCCGTGGGACAGGGCGTATCGGGGGCCAACGTCCTGACTTTC. It is translated as CASSAVGQGVSGANVLTF. Drawing the rest from reference TRBV5-6 and TRBJ2-6, the complete variable domain is DAGVTQSPTHLIKTRGQQVTLRCSPKSGHDTVSWYQQALGQGPQFIFQYYEEEERQRGNFPDRFSGHQFPNYSSELNVNALLLGDSALYLCASSAVGQGVSGANVLTFGAGSRLTVL.